This entry is about one T cell receptor (beta chain). This record comes from a study of shared T cell receptors in the human thymus. The CDR3 is 16 residues long. The germline V gene encodes CDR1 SGHVS and CDR2 FQNEAQ. V gave up 5 bases and J gave up 2 bases, with 17 bases separating them. The data were produced by immunoSEQ multiplex PCR, yet TCRdb's version contains in-frame clones alone and is incomplete. The data show some 700,000 clones, 75% to 90% seen once. These data were also filed under a second study, of human thymus T cells. Per that study: Among the donors, all were healthy Finnish infants having corrective surgery for congenital heart defects. Thymus was obtained from resections taken during corrective heart surgery. Gene usage (both V and J) appeared biased in thymic and blood repertoires. Unrelated individuals reportedly shared highly overlapping thymic TCR repertoires.

The chain links TRBV7-8 to TRBJ2-3, with D possibly being TRBD2 (6 bases). The clonotype originates from a girl less than two years old with a congenital heart defect. Sequenced sample: thymocytes. The CDR3 loop is CASSLGPGESTDTQYF. DNA for the CDR3: TGTGCCAGCAGCCTAGGGCCGGGGGAGTCCACAGATACGCAGTATTTT.